This entry is about one TCR beta chain. The CDR3 loop spans 10 amino acids. V lost 6 bases and J 5 bases, leaving 5 bases between the germline ends. Germline CDR1 and CDR2: SQVTM and ANQGSEA. TCRdb re-derived calls from the RACE reads in MiXCR, one entry per CDR3 protein. The repertoire holds tens of thousands of distinct CDR3 sequences, with approximately 8.8% as singletons. The time point here: pre-sensitization, week 0. Treatment noted: therapeutic diphenylcyclopropenone sensitization with weekly scalp DPC. The data belong to a study of human T cells and chemical hapten exposure. The material was whole blood, obtained in connection with sensitization to the hapten diphenylcyclopropenone (DPC). The origin of this receptor is a woman aged 40-49 years with alopecia areata. Some clones in this sample may be carry-over from other donors' samples. The genes are TRBV29-1 and TRBJ2-1; D not certain. CDR3 loop: CSVQNNEQFF. The CDR3 DNA is TGCAGCGTGCAAAACAATGAGCAGTTCTTC.